One sample yielded the 22 T cell receptor beta chains listed below, sequenced in a study of blood T cell repertoires in COVID-19. Only in-frame clones appear in the TCRdb table, and some are missing; sequencing was by immunoSEQ multiplex PCR. Among some 300,000 clones listed, about nine tenths were seen once. Sequenced sample: PBMCs or T cells enriched from blood (not recorded which). The receptors derive from a man younger than 40 who had recovered from COVID-19.

This chain links TRBV2 with TRBJ2-1; weak D call: TRBD2 (5 bases). V was clipped by 4 bases and J by 2 bases, with 9 bases between them. CDR3 length: 14 residues. Looked up from germline, CDR1 is SNHLY and CDR2 is FYNNEI. The CDR3 here is CASSANGAYNEQFF. The CDR3 nucleotides read TGTGCCAGCAGTGCCAACGGGGCCTACAATGAGCAGTTCTTC.

The chain uses TRBV5-4 and TRBJ2-7; 10 bases agree with TRBD2. This CDR3 comprises 16 residues. Trimming took 3 bases from V and 3 from J; bases not matched to a gene: 9. Germline V CDR1 and CDR2: SGHNT, YYREEE (reference sequence). CDR3 loop: CASSWKRTSGYYEQYF. The CDR3 nucleotides read TGTGCCAGCAGCTGGAAAAGGACTAGCGGATACTACGAGCAGTACTTC.

The chain uses TRBV19 and TRBJ1-4; 7 bases agree with TRBD1. The junction had 9 bases not matched to a gene; V was cut back by 5 bases and J by 0 bases. Germline CDR1 and CDR2: LNHDA and SQIVND (reference sequence). The CDR3 runs 17 residues. The CDR3 DNA follows: TGTGCCAGTAGTCCCCGACGGACAGGAGCAACTAATGAAAAACTGTTTTTT. Translation: CASSPRRTGATNEKLFF.

The genes are TRBV5-8 and TRBJ1-1, with 9 bases aligning to TRBD1. The CDR3 length is 18 residues. Germline assignment: CDR1 SGHTS and CDR2 YDEGEE. With V trimmed by 4 bases and J by 0 bases, 13 bases remained unmatched. The CDR3 nucleotides are TGTGCCAGCAGCATCCACCTCGGGACAGGGACCATGAACACTGAAGCTTTCTTT. This gives the protein CASSIHLGTGTMNTEAFF.

The chain is built from TRBV20-1 and TRBJ1-1; D remains ambiguous. This CDR3 spans 11 amino acids. In germline, CDR1 is DFQATT, CDR2 SNEGSKA (reference sequence). Trimming stripped 6 bases from V and 6 bases from J, with 11 bases between. CDR3 amino acids: CSAPRVAEAFF. The CDR3 region has the DNA TGCAGTGCCCCGCGGGTTGCTGAAGCTTTCTTT.

This chain's CDR3 is CAWSVRYEQYF. Written as DNA, the CDR3 is TGTGCCTGGAGTGTACGGTACGAGCAGTACTTC. V and J are TRBV30 and TRBJ2-7, with D uncertain. The germline V gene encodes CDR1 GTSNPN and CDR2 SVGIG (reference sequence). V shed 0 bases and J shed 4 bases, with 4 bases lying between them. This CDR3 contains 11 residues.

The chain joins TRBV5-6 to TRBJ1-2; 8 bases line up with TRBD1. The CDR3 totals 15 residues. J lost 5 bases, V lost 3 bases, and 9 bases had no gene match. Germline CDR1 reads SGHDT; CDR2 reads YYEEEE. In DNA, the CDR3 is TGTGCCAGCAGCTCCCGGGACAGGATGGTTTATGGCTACACCTTC. Its protein product is CASSSRDRMVYGYTF.

The chain employs TRBV19 and TRBJ2-1, with D possibly TRBD2 on 5 matching bases. CDR3 size: 15 residues. V was shortened by 7 bases and J by 0 bases, with 13 bases between the two germline ends. Per germline, CDR1 LNHDA and CDR2 SQIVND (reference sequence). The CDR3: CASTPTRFSYNEQFF. For the CDR3, the DNA is TGTGCCAGTACCCCAACTAGATTCTCCTACAATGAGCAGTTCTTC.

The chain is built from TRBV9 and TRBJ2-7, with 9 bases matching TRBD1. J lost 3 bases, V lost 0 bases, and 4 bases had no gene match. CDR3 size: 15 residues. Germline V lookup: CDR1 SGDLS, CDR2 YYNGEE. CDR3 in amino acids: CASSVGGTGYYEQYF. CDR3 DNA: TGTGCCAGCAGCGTAGGTGGGACAGGGTACTACGAGCAGTACTTC. Using reference TRBV9 and TRBJ2-7 for the parts outside the CDR3, the full variable domain is DSGVTQTPKHLITATGQRVTLRCSPRSGDLSVYWYQQSLDQGLQFLIQYYNGEERAKGNILERFSAQQFPDLHSELNLSSLELGDSALYFCASSVGGTGYYEQYFGPGTRLTVT.

The J gene is TRBJ2-7, the V gene TRBV3-1 (or the pseudogene TRBV3-2), with D tentatively TRBD2 (5 bases). The CDR3 covers 11 residues. Germline V gene sequence: CDR1 LGHDT, CDR2 YNNKEL (reference sequence). With 3 bases removed from V and 10 bases from J, the gap between germline ends came to 10 bases. In nucleotides, the CDR3 is TGTGCCAGCAGCCAGGAGGCAAACCAGTACTTC. Translated, it gives CASSQEANQYF.

The chain has TRBV27 and TRBJ1-4; the match to TRBD1 covers 8 bases. Germline lookup yields CDR1 MNHEY and CDR2 SMNVEV (reference sequence). This CDR3 comprises 16 residues. J was trimmed by 2 bases and V by 3 bases; bases with no gene match: 5. This CDR3 is CASSLTGVRTNEKLFF. In nucleotides, the CDR3 is TGTGCCAGCAGTTTGACAGGGGTTAGGACTAATGAAAAACTGTTTTTT. The full variable domain, in which reference TRBV27 and TRBJ1-4 provide the parts outside the CDR3, is EAQVTQNPRYLITVTGKKLTVTCSQNMNHEYMSWYRQDPGLGLRQIYYSMNVEVTDKGDVPEGYKVSRKEKRNFPLILESPSPNQTSLYFCASSLTGVRTNEKLFFGSGTQLSVL.

The rearrangement links TRBV5-6 to TRBJ2-5; 8 bases agree with TRBD1. The V gene's germline CDR1 is SGHDT and CDR2 YYEEEE. Trimming took 0 bases from V and 5 from J; bases not matched to a gene: 9. This CDR3 has 16 residues. CDR3 sequence (DNA): TGTGCCAGCAGCTTGGCCGGGACAGGCGGTAAGGAGACCCAGTACTTC. This encodes CASSLAGTGGKETQYF. Complete variable domain (other parts from reference TRBV5-6 and TRBJ2-5): DAGVTQSPTHLIKTRGQQVTLRCSPKSGHDTVSWYQQALGQGPQFIFQYYEEEERQRGNFPDRFSGHQFPNYSSELNVNALLLGDSALYLCASSLAGTGGKETQYFGPGTRLLVL.

This chain joins TRBV5-1 and TRBJ2-5; D not certain. The CDR3 has 12 residues. The germline V gene encodes CDR1 SGHRS and CDR2 YFSETQ. Trimming shortened V by 7 bases and J by 2 bases, and 9 bases separated the two germline ends. CDR3 amino acids: CASRKAQETQYF. The CDR3 DNA reads TGCGCCAGCCGTAAAGCACAAGAGACCCAGTACTTC.

The chain combines TRBV7-6 with TRBJ1-3, with 9 bases identical to TRBD1. The CDR3 covers 16 residues. After removal of 3 bases from V and 3 bases from J, the junction contained 6 bases not matched to a gene. The germline gives CDR1 SGHVS, CDR2 FNYEAQ. The CDR3 reads CASSLGTGSSGNTIYF. In nucleotides, the CDR3 is TGTGCCAGCAGCTTGGGGACAGGGTCAAGTGGAAACACCATATATTTT.

The chain carries TRBV6-5 and TRBJ1-3; tentative D call: TRBD1 (5 bases). This CDR3 comprises 13 residues. In germline, CDR1 is MNHEY, CDR2 SVGAGI. Trimming removed 5 bases at V and 7 bases at J, with 12 bases between. CDR3 protein: CASSTIGGNTIYF. As DNA, the CDR3 is TGTGCCAGCAGTACCATTGGGGGGAACACCATATATTTT.

V is TRBV6-5 and J is TRBJ2-7; no firm D call. The CDR3 is made up of 15 amino acids. Looked up from germline, CDR1 is MNHEY and CDR2 is SVGAGI. Trimming left V 6 bases short and J 0 bases short, with 15 bases between. The CDR3: CASSPGGISSYEQYF. The DNA for the CDR3 is TGTGCCAGCAGCCCCGGCGGCATTAGCTCCTACGAGCAGTACTTC.

The J gene is TRBJ2-1, the V gene TRBV4-2, with TRBD1 matching over 10 bases. The CDR3 is 16 amino acids. J gave up 2 bases and V 3 bases, and 4 bases lay outside the gene matches. The germline CDR1 and CDR2 sequences are LGHNA and YNFKEQ. The CDR3 region is CASSQPGQGPYNEQFF. The DNA of the CDR3 is TGTGCCAGCAGCCAGCCGGGACAGGGGCCCTACAATGAGCAGTTCTTC.

The chain links TRBV11-3 to TRBJ2-4; 8 bases fit TRBD2. After removal of 3 bases from V and 0 bases from J, the junction contained 10 bases not matched to a gene. Germline V lookup: CDR1 SGHNT, CDR2 YENEEA. The CDR3 has 18 residues. CDR3 residues: CASSFWAAGGLAKNIQYF. Here the CDR3 DNA reads TGTGCCAGCAGCTTCTGGGCCGCGGGGGGCCTAGCCAAAAACATTCAGTACTTC.

V is TRBV11-2 and J is TRBJ2-5, with D possibly TRBD1 on 5 matching bases. Between the trimmed V and J ends, which lost 4 bases and 5 bases, there was a span of 14 bases. The CDR3 covers 14 residues. Germline loops: CDR1 SGHAT, CDR2 FQNNGV. The CDR3 DNA reads TGTGCCAGCAGCTCGTCAGGGTTTGGGGAGACCCAGTACTTC. This codes for CASSSSGFGETQYF.

J is TRBJ2-5 and V is TRBV5-1, with 7 bases fitting TRBD1. Germline assignment: CDR1 SGHRS and CDR2 YFSETQ. V trimming: 4 bases; J trimming: 4 bases; junction bases outside the gene matches: 7. The CDR3 consists of 14 residues. The CDR3 DNA sequence: TGCGCCAGCAGCCCTATACAGGGGCGAGAGACCCAGTACTTC. It codes for CASSPIQGRETQYF.

This clone was seen only a few times. This chain links TRBV12-1 with TRBJ2-1; the table calls TRBD1, which could not be checked here. TRBV12-1 is described as a pseudogene. This CDR3 comprises 16 residues. The CDR3 DNA follows: TGTGCCAGCAGCTTTGCAGCAGGGATGTCCTACAATGAGCAGTTCTTC. Its protein product is CASSFAAGMSYNEQFF.

This chain uses TRBV11-2 with TRBJ1-1, with D hard to call. Germline V CDR1 and CDR2: SGHAT, FQNNGV. This CDR3 is 14 amino acids long. Trimming stripped 6 bases from V and 10 bases from J, with 21 bases between. Here the CDR3 reads CASSSPWRGPRAFF. The CDR3 coding sequence is TGTGCCAGCAGTTCCCCCTGGCGTGGGCCCCGAGCTTTCTTT.